This T cell receptor (beta chain) derives from a study of T cell responses to AZD1222 COVID-19 vaccine. Whole-study findings and limits: Possibly, clonal diversity was underestimated; donors were largely white British and included more females.

With regard to this clone: Its antigen is not known.

Profiling relied on immunoSEQ multiplex PCR, and the TCRdb table lists in-frame clones only, not all of them. The table records about 150,000 clones, around 90% of them present only once. CDR3 length equals 14 residues. Losses at the gene ends were 4 bases for V and 5 bases for J; bases not matched to a gene: 5. Germline lookup yields CDR1 ENHRY and CDR2 SYGVKD. V gene TRBV10-3 combines with J gene TRBJ2-7; TRBD1 matches at 10 bases. This receptor was obtained from an adult who received the AZD1222 COVID-19 vaccine. The sequencing used peripheral blood, collected 28 days after the second AZD1222 dose. CDR3 in amino acids: CAISATGGGNEQYF. Here the CDR3 DNA reads TGTGCCATCAGTGCGACAGGGGGCGGGAACGAGCAGTACTTC.